Each of the 9 T cell receptor beta chains below was sequenced from the same sample in a study of control samples from healthy donors and cancer patients. This table comes from immunoSEQ multiplex PCR, and its TCRdb copy is limited to in-frame clones, with some not included. The data show approximately 70,000 clones, roughly 82% seen once. The sample was blood. Receptor source: a middle-aged man in good health.

The V and J genes are TRBV19 and TRBJ2-2, with D possibly being TRBD2 (6 bases). Germline V gene lookup returns CDR1 LNHDA and CDR2 SQIVND (reference sequence). The CDR3 runs to 15 residues. With 7 bases removed from V and 0 bases from J, the gap between germline ends came to 12 bases. CDR3 nucleotide sequence: TGTGCCAGTAAGGAGGGAGGAGCGAACACCGGGGAGCTGTTTTTT. It encodes CASKEGGANTGELFF. The whole variable domain, filled in from reference TRBV19 and TRBJ2-2, reads DGGITQSPKYLFRKEGQNVTLSCEQNLNHDAMYWYRQDPGQGLRLIYYSQIVNDFQKGDIAEGYSVSREKKESFPLTVTSAQKNPTAFYLCASKEGGANTGELFFGEGSRLTVL.

The chain employs TRBV6-5 and TRBJ1-1; D not resolved. Germline V lookup: CDR1 MNHEY, CDR2 SVGAGI. The CDR3 is 14 amino acids. V lost 5 bases and J lost 9, with 19 bases in between. The CDR3, as DNA: TGTGCCAGCAGTCCCTGGGGAGGGCGAGGCAAAGCTTTCTTT. This translates into CASSPWGGRGKAFF.

The chain combines TRBV19 with TRBJ2-3; TRBD2 matches 8 bases. This CDR3 comprises 15 residues. Germline V gives CDR1 LNHDA, CDR2 SQIVND (reference sequence). V lost 5 bases to trimming and J lost 4 bases; unmatched junction nucleotides: 8. This chain's CDR3 is CASSLSSGSADTQYF. Written as DNA, the CDR3 is TGTGCCAGTAGTTTGTCTAGCGGGTCGGCAGATACGCAGTATTTT.

The V gene is TRBV19, the J gene TRBJ2-1; D possibly uses TRBD1 or TRBD2 (5 bases each). Trimming stripped 11 bases from V and 5 bases from J, with 19 bases between. Germline V gene data show CDR1 as LNHDA and CDR2 as SQIVND (reference sequence). This CDR3 has 14 residues. The CDR3: CAAQGRDFDNEQFF. In nucleotides, the CDR3 is TGTGCCGCCCAGGGACGGGATTTCGACAATGAGCAGTTCTTC. Combining the CDR3 with reference TRBV19 and TRBJ2-1 gives the whole variable domain DGGITQSPKYLFRKEGQNVTLSCEQNLNHDAMYWYRQDPGQGLRLIYYSQIVNDFQKGDIAEGYSVSREKKESFPLTVTSAQKNPTAFYLCAAQGRDFDNEQFFGPGTRLTVL.

This chain joins TRBV28 and TRBJ2-1; D perhaps matches TRBD2 (6 bases). V lost 5 bases to trimming and J lost 3 bases, with 14 bases between them. The CDR3 has 15 amino acids. Per germline, CDR1 MDHEN and CDR2 SYDVKM. The CDR3 DNA reads as TGTGCCAGCAGTCCGGGGCTAGCGTACTACAATGAGCAGTTCTTC. Translating it yields CASSPGLAYYNEQFF.

The V and J genes are TRBV7-2 and TRBJ2-2; 11 nucleotides line up with TRBD1. In germline, CDR1 is SGHTA, CDR2 FQGNSA. After removal of 5 bases from V and 4 bases from J, the junction contained 6 bases not matched to a gene. This CDR3 region has 16 residues. CDR3 protein: CASSLLGQGATGELFF. The CDR3 nucleotides are TGTGCCAGCAGCCTACTTGGACAGGGGGCCACCGGGGAGCTGTTTTTT.

The chain couples TRBV30 to TRBJ2-3; D unclear. This CDR3 comprises 14 residues. Germline V gene lookup returns CDR1 GTSNPN and CDR2 SVGIG (reference sequence). The germline V and J ends were trimmed by 1 base and 2 bases, with 10 bases remaining between them. The CDR3 DNA reads as TGTGCCTGGAGTGCAAATCTTCCCACAGATACGCAGTATTTT. Translating it yields CAWSANLPTDTQYF.

V gene TRBV5-8 combines with J gene TRBJ1-2, with TRBD1 identical over 7 bases. Germline lookup yields CDR1 SGHTS and CDR2 YDEGEE. The CDR3 length is 16 residues. With 3 bases clipped from V and 7 bases from J, the junction kept 15 bases outside the gene matches. The CDR3 nucleotides are TGTGCCAGCAGCTCTTGGACAGGCTCCCTTTCTTCTGGCTACACCTTC. It is translated as CASSSWTGSLSSGYTF.

V is TRBV4-3 and J is TRBJ2-2, with 9 bases fitting TRBD2. The CDR3 is 18 amino acids. V gave up 0 bases and J gave up 4 bases; unmatched junction bases: 9. Germline CDR1 is LGHNA and CDR2 is YSLEER. Here the CDR3 reads CASSQDMGGRASTGELFF. CDR3 nucleotides: TGCGCCAGCAGCCAAGATATGGGCGGGAGGGCCAGCACCGGGGAGCTGTTTTTT.